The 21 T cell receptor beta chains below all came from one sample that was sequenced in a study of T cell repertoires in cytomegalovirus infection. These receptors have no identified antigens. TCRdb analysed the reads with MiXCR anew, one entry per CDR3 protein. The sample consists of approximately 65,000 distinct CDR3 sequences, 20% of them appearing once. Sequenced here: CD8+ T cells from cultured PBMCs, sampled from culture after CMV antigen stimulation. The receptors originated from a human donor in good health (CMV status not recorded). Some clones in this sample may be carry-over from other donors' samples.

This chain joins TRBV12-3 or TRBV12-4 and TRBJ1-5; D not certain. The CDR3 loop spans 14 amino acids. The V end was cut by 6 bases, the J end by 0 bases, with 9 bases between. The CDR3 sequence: CASSETYSNQPQHF. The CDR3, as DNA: TGTGCCAGCAGCGAGACGTATAGCAATCAGCCCCAGCATTTT.

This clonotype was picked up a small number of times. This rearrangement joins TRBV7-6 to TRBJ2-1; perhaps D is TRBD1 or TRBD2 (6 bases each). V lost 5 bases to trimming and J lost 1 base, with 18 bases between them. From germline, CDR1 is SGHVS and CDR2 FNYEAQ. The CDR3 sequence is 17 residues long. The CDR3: CASSDPQTGTSYNEQFF. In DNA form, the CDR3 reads TGTGCCAGCAGCGACCCCCAAACAGGGACTTCCTACAATGAGCAGTTCTTC. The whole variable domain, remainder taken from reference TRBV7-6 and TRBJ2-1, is GAGVSQSPRYKVTKRGQDVALRCDPISGHVSLYWYRQALGQGPEFLTYFNYEAQQDKSGLPNDRFSAERPEGSISTLTIQRTEQRDSAMYRCASSDPQTGTSYNEQFFGPGTRLTVL.

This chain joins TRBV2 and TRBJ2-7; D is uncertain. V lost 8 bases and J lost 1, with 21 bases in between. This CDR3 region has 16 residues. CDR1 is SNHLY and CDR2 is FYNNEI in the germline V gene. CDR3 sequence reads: CASLGSETNPSYEQYF. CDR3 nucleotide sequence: TGTGCCAGCTTGGGGTCCGAGACAAACCCTTCCTACGAGCAGTACTTC.

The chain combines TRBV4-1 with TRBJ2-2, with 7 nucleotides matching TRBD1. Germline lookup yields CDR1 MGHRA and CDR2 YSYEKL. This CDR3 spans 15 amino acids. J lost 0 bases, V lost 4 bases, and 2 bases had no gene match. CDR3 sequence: CASSPGTANTGELFF. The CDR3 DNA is TGCGCCAGCAGCCCCGGGACAGCGAACACCGGGGAGCTGTTTTTT.

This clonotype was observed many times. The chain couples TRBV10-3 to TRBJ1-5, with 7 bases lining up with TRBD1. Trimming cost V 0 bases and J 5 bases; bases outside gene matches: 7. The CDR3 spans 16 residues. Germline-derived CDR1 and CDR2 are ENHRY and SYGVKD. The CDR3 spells CAISESWQGGHQPQHF. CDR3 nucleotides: TGTGCCATCAGTGAGTCTTGGCAGGGGGGGCATCAGCCCCAGCATTTT.

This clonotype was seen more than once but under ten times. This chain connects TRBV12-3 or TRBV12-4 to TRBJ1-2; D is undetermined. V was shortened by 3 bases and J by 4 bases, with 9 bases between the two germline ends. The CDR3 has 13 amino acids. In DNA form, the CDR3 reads TGTGCCAGCAGTTTTACGGCAGTCTATGGCTACACCTTC. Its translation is CASSFTAVYGYTF.

The CDR3 bases are TGTGCCAGCAGTTACTCGCCGGGCGTCGACACTGAAGCTTTCTTT. Protein: CASSYSPGVDTEAFF. The chain is built from TRBV6-5 and TRBJ1-1, with D uncertain. Germline lookup yields CDR1 MNHEY and CDR2 SVGAGI. CDR3 length equals 15 residues. V lost 0 bases to trimming and J lost 3 bases, with 11 bases between them.

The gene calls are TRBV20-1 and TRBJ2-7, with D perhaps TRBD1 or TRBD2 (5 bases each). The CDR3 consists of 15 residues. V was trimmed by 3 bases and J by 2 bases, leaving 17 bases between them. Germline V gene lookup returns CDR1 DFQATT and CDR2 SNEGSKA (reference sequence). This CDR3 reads CSASRSRGNPYEQYF. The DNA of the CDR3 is TGCAGTGCTAGCCGGTCGAGGGGAAACCCCTACGAGCAGTACTTC.

The CDR3 loop is CASSLTGGRGNTEAFF. The CDR3 bases are TGTGCCAGCAGCTTAACAGGGGGACGGGGGAACACTGAAGCTTTCTTT. The chain uses TRBV7-3 and TRBJ1-1, with D possibly matching TRBD1 (6 bases). CDR3 length equals 16 residues. V was trimmed by 0 bases and J by 1 base, leaving 12 bases between them. CDR1 SGHTA and CDR2 FQGTGA come from the germline V gene.

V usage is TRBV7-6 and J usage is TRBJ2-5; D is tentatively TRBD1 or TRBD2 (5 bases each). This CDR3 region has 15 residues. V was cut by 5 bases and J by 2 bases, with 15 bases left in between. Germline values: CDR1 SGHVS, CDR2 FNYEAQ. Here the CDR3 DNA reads TGTGCCAGCAGCAATACCGGGACCCCACAAGAGACCCAGTACTTC. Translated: CASSNTGTPQETQYF.

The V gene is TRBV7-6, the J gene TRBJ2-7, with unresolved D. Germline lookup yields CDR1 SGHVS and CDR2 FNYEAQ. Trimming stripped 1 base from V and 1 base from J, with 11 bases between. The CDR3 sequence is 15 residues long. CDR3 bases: TGTGCCAGCAGCTTAGAGCCGAGCAGATCCTACGAGCAGTACTTC. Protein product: CASSLEPSRSYEQYF.

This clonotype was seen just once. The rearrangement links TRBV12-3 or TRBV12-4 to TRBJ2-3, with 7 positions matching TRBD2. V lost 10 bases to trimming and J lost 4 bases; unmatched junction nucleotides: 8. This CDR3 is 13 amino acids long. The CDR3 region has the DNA TGTGCCACCGGGGGGTTTGGGGCAGATACGCAGTATTTT. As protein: CATGGFGADTQYF.

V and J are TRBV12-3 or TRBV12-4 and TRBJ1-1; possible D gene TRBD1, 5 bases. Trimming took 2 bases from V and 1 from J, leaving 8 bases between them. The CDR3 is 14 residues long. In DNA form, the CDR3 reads TGTGCCAGCAGTTTATTGGGGGGGAACACTGAAGCTTTCTTT. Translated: CASSLLGGNTEAFF.

This CDR3 is CASSFRTGGETQYF. For the CDR3, the DNA is TGTGCCAGCAGTTTCCGCACAGGGGGAGAGACCCAGTACTTC. This chain joins TRBV12-3 or TRBV12-4 and TRBJ2-5; 8 nucleotides match TRBD1. The CDR3 sequence is 14 residues long. With V trimmed by 3 bases and J by 4 bases, 4 bases remained unmatched.

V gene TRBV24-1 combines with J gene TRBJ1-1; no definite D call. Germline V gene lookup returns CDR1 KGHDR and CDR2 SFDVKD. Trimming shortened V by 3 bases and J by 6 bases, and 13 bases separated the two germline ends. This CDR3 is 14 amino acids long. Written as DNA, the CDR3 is TGTGCCACCAGTGATCTCCCGCGGAGACCTGAAGCTTTCTTT. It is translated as CATSDLPRRPEAFF.

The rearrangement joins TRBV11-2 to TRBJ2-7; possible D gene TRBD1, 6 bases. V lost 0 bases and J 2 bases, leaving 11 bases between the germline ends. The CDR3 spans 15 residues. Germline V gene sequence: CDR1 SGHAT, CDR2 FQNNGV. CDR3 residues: CASSLEGANTYEQYF. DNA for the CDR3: TGTGCCAGCAGCTTAGAGGGGGCAAACACCTACGAGCAGTACTTC.

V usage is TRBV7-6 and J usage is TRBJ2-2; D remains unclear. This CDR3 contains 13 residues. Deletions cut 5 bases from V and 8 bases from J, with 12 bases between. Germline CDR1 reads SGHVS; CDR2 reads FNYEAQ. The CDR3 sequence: CASSPWATGELFF. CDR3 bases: TGTGCCAGCAGCCCCTGGGCTACGGGGGAGCTGTTTTTT.

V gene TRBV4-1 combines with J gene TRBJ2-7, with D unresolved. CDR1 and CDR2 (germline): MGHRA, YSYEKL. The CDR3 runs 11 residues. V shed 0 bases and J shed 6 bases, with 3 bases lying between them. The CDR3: CASSQDREQYF. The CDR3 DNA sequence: TGCGCCAGCAGCCAAGATCGCGAGCAGTACTTC.

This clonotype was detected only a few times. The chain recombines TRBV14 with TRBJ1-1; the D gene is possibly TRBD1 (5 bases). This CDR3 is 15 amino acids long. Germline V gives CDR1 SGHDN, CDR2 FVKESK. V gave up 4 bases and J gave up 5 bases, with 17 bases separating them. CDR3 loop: CASSREGTFGTEAFF. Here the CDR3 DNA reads TGTGCCAGCAGCCGAGAAGGGACCTTCGGAACTGAAGCTTTCTTT. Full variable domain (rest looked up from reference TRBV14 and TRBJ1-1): EAGVTQFPSHSVIEKGQTVTLRCDPISGHDNLYWYRRVMGKEIKFLLHFVKESKQDESGMPNNRFLAERTGGTYSTLKVQPAELEDSGVYFCASSREGTFGTEAFFGQGTRLTVV.

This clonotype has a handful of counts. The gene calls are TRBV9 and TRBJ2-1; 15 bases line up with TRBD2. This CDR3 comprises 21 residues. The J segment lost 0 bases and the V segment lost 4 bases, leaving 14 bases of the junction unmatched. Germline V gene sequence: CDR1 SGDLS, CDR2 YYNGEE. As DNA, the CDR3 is TGTGCCAGCAGCCTCCGTGTAGGGACTAGCGGGGGGTCGAGCTCCTACAATGAGCAGTTCTTC. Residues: CASSLRVGTSGGSSSYNEQFF.

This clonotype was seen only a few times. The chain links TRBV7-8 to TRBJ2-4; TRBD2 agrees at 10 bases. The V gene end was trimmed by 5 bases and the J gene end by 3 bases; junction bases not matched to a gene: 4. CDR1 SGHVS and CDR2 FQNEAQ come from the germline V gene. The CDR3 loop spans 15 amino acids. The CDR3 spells CASSERGGFKNIQYF. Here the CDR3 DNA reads TGTGCCAGCAGCGAGCGGGGGGGGTTCAAAAACATTCAGTACTTC. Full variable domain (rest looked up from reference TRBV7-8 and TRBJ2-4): GAGVSQSPRYKVAKRGQDVALRCDPISGHVSLFWYQQALGQGPEFLTYFQNEAQLDKSGLPSDRFFAERPEGSVSTLKIQRTQQEDSAVYLCASSERGGFKNIQYFGAGTRLSVL.